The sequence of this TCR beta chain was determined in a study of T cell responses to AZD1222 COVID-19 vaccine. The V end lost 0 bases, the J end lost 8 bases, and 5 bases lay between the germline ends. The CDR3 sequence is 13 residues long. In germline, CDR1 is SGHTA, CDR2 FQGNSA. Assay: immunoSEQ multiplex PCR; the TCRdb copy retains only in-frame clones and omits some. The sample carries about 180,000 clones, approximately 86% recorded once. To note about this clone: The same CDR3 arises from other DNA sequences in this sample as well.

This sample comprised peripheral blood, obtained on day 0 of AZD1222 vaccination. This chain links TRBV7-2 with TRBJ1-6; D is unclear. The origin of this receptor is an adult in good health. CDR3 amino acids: CASSLARDSPLHF. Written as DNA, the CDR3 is TGTGCCAGCAGCTTAGCGAGGGATTCACCCCTCCACTTT.